The 21 T cell receptor beta chains presented below share a single source sample, sequenced in a study of blood T cell repertoires in COVID-19. Data came from immunoSEQ multiplex PCR; TCRdb stores just in-frame clones and leaves some out. The profile shows 40,000 or so clones, more than 65% of them singletons. The sequencing input was peripheral blood. The receptor set was obtained from a man older than 75 with acute or convalescent COVID-19.

Details on this clone: Its ends do not fully match the called genes, so a read error is possible. The chain recombines TRBV11-2 with TRBJ2-5; TRBD2 aligns across 9 bases. The CDR3 is made up of 14 amino acids. Germline V gives CDR1 SGHAT, CDR2 FQNNGV. CDR3 DNA: TGTGCCAGCACCTTATTTAGCGGGAGTGAGACCCAGTACTTC. This translates into CASTLFSGSETQYF.

This clone was counted many times. This sequence joins TRBV5-1 and TRBJ2-7; 8 bases are shared with TRBD1. V gave up 0 bases and J gave up 6 bases; unmatched junction bases: 8. The CDR3 extends over 15 amino acids. The V gene's germline CDR1 is SGHRS and CDR2 YFSETQ. The chain's CDR3 is CASSLALTGASEQYF. CDR3 in DNA: TGCGCCAGCAGCTTGGCTTTGACAGGGGCTAGCGAGCAGTACTTC.

The genes are TRBV11-2 and TRBJ1-1; D might be TRBD1 (5 bases). V was cut by 3 bases and J by 6 bases, with 14 bases left in between. The CDR3 extends over 14 amino acids. CDR1 and CDR2 (germline): SGHAT, FQNNGV. This CDR3 reads CASSLGQGRSEAFF. CDR3 DNA: TGTGCCAGCAGCTTGGGGCAGGGAAGGTCTGAAGCTTTCTTT.

The chain recombines TRBV6-5 with TRBJ2-5; 8 bases agree with TRBD1. With V trimmed by 4 bases and J by 4 bases, 8 bases remained unmatched. From germline, CDR1 is MNHEY and CDR2 SVGAGI. The CDR3 sequence is 15 residues long. DNA of the CDR3: TGTGCCAGCAGTTCTTTGCCCGACAGGGGAGAGACCCAGTACTTC. This encodes CASSSLPDRGETQYF.

J is TRBJ2-5 and V is TRBV19, with 9 bases fitting TRBD1. Per the germline V gene, CDR1 is LNHDA and CDR2 is SQIVND (reference sequence). This CDR3 has 14 amino acids. The V segment lost 10 bases and the J segment 1 base; nucleotides outside the gene matches: 7. In DNA, the CDR3 is TGTGCCACACAGGGGGCGCGGGGCCAAGAGACCCAGTACTTC. This gives the protein CATQGARGQETQYF.

This clone showed up just once. The rearrangement uses TRBV28 and TRBJ1-1; 12 bases are shared with TRBD1. There are 14 residues in the CDR3. The V gene end was trimmed by 6 bases and the J gene end by 10 bases; junction bases not matched to a gene: 9. Per germline, CDR1 MDHEN and CDR2 SYDVKM. CDR3 amino acids: CASRPRDRGRRAFF. In nucleotides, the CDR3 is TGTGCCAGCAGACCCCGGGACAGGGGGCGAAGAGCTTTCTTT.

The chain employs TRBV28 and TRBJ2-7; D remains ambiguous. V lost 1 base, J lost 2 bases, and 6 bases lay in between. This CDR3 comprises 13 residues. Germline CDR1 is MDHEN and CDR2 is SYDVKM. The CDR3 region has the DNA TGTGCCAGCAGTTTATTAGCTACCTACGAGCAGTACTTC. This sequence encodes CASSLLATYEQYF.

This rearrangement joins TRBV28 to TRBJ2-7, with a tentative D call TRBD2 (5 bases). Germline V gene lookup returns CDR1 MDHEN and CDR2 SYDVKM. Deletions cut 4 bases from V and 0 bases from J, with 19 bases between. The CDR3 runs to 17 residues. The CDR3 nucleotides read TGTGCCAGCAGTTCCTCAGGAGGCCTAGTCAGCTCCTACGAGCAGTACTTC. Residues: CASSSSGGLVSSYEQYF. Using reference TRBV28 and TRBJ2-7 for the parts outside the CDR3, the full variable domain is DVKVTQSSRYLVKRTGEKVFLECVQDMDHENMFWYRQDPGLGLRLIYFSYDVKMKEKGDIPEGYSVSREKKERFSLILESASTNQTSMYLCASSSSGGLVSSYEQYFGPGTRLTVT.

J is TRBJ1-1 and V is TRBV29-1, with 10 nucleotides matching TRBD1. There are 13 residues in the CDR3. The V segment lost 6 bases and the J segment 4 bases; nucleotides outside the gene matches: 5. The germline gives CDR1 SQVTM, CDR2 ANQGSEA. CDR3 nucleotide sequence: TGCAGCGTGGGACAGGGGCGGAGCACTGAAGCTTTCTTT. It is translated as CSVGQGRSTEAFF.

The rearrangement joins TRBV25-1 to TRBJ2-1; 8 positions agree with TRBD2. V shed 1 base and J 5 bases; nucleotides not matched to a gene: 10. The CDR3 has 17 amino acids. CDR1 and CDR2 from the germline V gene are MGHDK and SYGVNS. CDR3 DNA sequence: TGTGCCAGCAGTGAATGGGGCAGGGCACTAGCGGACAATGAGCAGTTCTTC. This encodes CASSEWGRALADNEQFF.

This clone was seen repeatedly, ten times or more. CDR3: CASRGRTGGTYEQYF. The CDR3 DNA reads TGTGCCAGCAGGGGGCGGACAGGGGGAACCTACGAGCAGTACTTC. This rearrangement joins TRBV28 to TRBJ2-7; 10 bases map to TRBD1. The CDR3 length is 15 residues. V gave up 6 bases and J gave up 2 bases; unmatched junction bases: 7. Germline V gene lookup returns CDR1 MDHEN and CDR2 SYDVKM.

The chain recombines TRBV19 with TRBJ1-6; D is unclear. Trimming took off 3 bases at V and 7 bases at J, with 10 bases between the two ends. Germline assignment: CDR1 LNHDA and CDR2 SQIVND (reference sequence). The CDR3 has 14 residues. The CDR3 spells CASSIFRGNSPLHF. Written as DNA, the CDR3 is TGTGCCAGTAGTATCTTTCGGGGAAATTCACCCCTCCACTTT. The full variable domain, with the rest looked up from reference TRBV19 and TRBJ1-6, is DGGITQSPKYLFRKEGQNVTLSCEQNLNHDAMYWYRQDPGQGLRLIYYSQIVNDFQKGDIAEGYSVSREKKESFPLTVTSAQKNPTAFYLCASSIFRGNSPLHFGNGTRLTVT.

The chain has TRBV20-1 and TRBJ1-1; unclear D gene. The CDR3 sequence is 11 residues long. The germline V gene encodes CDR1 DFQATT and CDR2 SNEGSKA (reference sequence). The CDR3 spells CSPIMNTEAFF. CDR3 nucleotide sequence: TGCAGCCCCATCATGAACACTGAAGCTTTCTTT.

V gene TRBV5-1 combines with J gene TRBJ2-1, with 11 positions matching TRBD2. V shed 2 bases and J 8 bases; nucleotides not matched to a gene: 3. This CDR3 has 14 residues. CDR1 is SGHRS, CDR2 YFSETQ, per germline. In nucleotides, the CDR3 is TGCGCCAGCAGCTTAACTAGCGGGAGCGATGAGCAGTTCTTC. Amino acids: CASSLTSGSDEQFF.

In this sample, this clone is medium-sized. The chain carries TRBV30 and TRBJ2-6; 7 bases map to TRBD2. Germline values: CDR1 GTSNPN, CDR2 SVGIG (reference sequence). Trimming cost V 2 bases and J 1 base; bases outside gene matches: 8. The CDR3 is 17 residues long. For the CDR3, the DNA is TGTGCCTGGAGTCGGGGGGTCCTGGGTTCTGGGGCCAACGTCCTGACTTTC. Translation gives CAWSRGVLGSGANVLTF.

This clone has only one observation. This chain connects TRBV18 to TRBJ2-5; 7 bases align to TRBD1. Germline values: CDR1 KGHSH, CDR2 LQKENI. V was clipped by 1 base and J by 5 bases; unmatched bases: 4. This CDR3 region has 14 residues. CDR3: CASSPQGARETQYF. The CDR3 DNA follows: TGTGCCAGCTCACCACAGGGGGCTCGGGAGACCCAGTACTTC. The complete variable domain, with remaining parts taken from reference TRBV18 and TRBJ2-5, reads NAGVMQNPRHLVRRRGQEARLRCSPMKGHSHVYWYRQLPEEGLKFMVYLQKENIIDESGMPKERFSAEFPKEGPSILRIQQVVRGDSAAYFCASSPQGARETQYFGPGTRLLVL.

This chain links TRBV14 with TRBJ1-2; no firm D call. The germline V gene has CDR1 SGHDN and CDR2 FVKESK. The CDR3 covers 13 residues. Trimming shortened V by 4 bases and J by 3 bases, and 9 bases separated the two germline ends. CDR3 bases: TGTGCCAGCAGCCCTGGCCGCTACTATGGCTACACCTTC. Amino acid sequence: CASSPGRYYGYTF.

The V and J genes are TRBV5-5 and TRBJ2-3, with D possibly matching TRBD2 (5 bases). The CDR3 is made up of 15 amino acids. V lost 1 base and J 0 bases, leaving 9 bases between the germline ends. Per the germline V gene, CDR1 is SGHKS and CDR2 is YYEKEE (reference sequence). The DNA of the CDR3 is TGTGCCAGCAGCTTGCTCCGGACTAGCACAGATACGCAGTATTTT. It encodes CASSLLRTSTDTQYF.

The V call is TRBV19, the J call TRBJ2-3; TRBD2 matches at 11 bases. The germline V gene has CDR1 LNHDA and CDR2 SQIVND (reference sequence). J was trimmed by 1 base and V by 3 bases; bases with no gene match: 9. There are 18 residues in the CDR3. The CDR3: CASSMVLAGGGGTDTQYF. The CDR3, as DNA: TGTGCCAGTAGTATGGTTCTAGCGGGAGGTGGGGGCACAGATACGCAGTATTTT.

This clone was picked up a small number of times. The chain is built from TRBV27 and TRBJ2-1, with D hard to call. Trimming took 4 bases from V and 8 from J, leaving 9 bases between them. The CDR3 contains 12 residues. Germline CDR1 MNHEY, CDR2 SMNVEV (reference sequence). The CDR3 sequence: CASSSLFDEQFF. CDR3 DNA: TGTGCCAGCAGTTCCCTTTTCGATGAGCAGTTCTTC.

The chain combines TRBV5-3 with TRBJ2-1; TRBD2 matches at 10 bases. TRBV5-3 is assigned to the ORF class and has an uncertain function. This CDR3 contains 15 residues. J lost 10 bases, V lost 0 bases, and 7 bases had no gene match. CDR3 residues: CARSLVRAGGGEQFF. The CDR3 nucleotides are TGTGCCAGAAGCTTGGTTCGAGCGGGAGGGGGCGAGCAGTTCTTC.